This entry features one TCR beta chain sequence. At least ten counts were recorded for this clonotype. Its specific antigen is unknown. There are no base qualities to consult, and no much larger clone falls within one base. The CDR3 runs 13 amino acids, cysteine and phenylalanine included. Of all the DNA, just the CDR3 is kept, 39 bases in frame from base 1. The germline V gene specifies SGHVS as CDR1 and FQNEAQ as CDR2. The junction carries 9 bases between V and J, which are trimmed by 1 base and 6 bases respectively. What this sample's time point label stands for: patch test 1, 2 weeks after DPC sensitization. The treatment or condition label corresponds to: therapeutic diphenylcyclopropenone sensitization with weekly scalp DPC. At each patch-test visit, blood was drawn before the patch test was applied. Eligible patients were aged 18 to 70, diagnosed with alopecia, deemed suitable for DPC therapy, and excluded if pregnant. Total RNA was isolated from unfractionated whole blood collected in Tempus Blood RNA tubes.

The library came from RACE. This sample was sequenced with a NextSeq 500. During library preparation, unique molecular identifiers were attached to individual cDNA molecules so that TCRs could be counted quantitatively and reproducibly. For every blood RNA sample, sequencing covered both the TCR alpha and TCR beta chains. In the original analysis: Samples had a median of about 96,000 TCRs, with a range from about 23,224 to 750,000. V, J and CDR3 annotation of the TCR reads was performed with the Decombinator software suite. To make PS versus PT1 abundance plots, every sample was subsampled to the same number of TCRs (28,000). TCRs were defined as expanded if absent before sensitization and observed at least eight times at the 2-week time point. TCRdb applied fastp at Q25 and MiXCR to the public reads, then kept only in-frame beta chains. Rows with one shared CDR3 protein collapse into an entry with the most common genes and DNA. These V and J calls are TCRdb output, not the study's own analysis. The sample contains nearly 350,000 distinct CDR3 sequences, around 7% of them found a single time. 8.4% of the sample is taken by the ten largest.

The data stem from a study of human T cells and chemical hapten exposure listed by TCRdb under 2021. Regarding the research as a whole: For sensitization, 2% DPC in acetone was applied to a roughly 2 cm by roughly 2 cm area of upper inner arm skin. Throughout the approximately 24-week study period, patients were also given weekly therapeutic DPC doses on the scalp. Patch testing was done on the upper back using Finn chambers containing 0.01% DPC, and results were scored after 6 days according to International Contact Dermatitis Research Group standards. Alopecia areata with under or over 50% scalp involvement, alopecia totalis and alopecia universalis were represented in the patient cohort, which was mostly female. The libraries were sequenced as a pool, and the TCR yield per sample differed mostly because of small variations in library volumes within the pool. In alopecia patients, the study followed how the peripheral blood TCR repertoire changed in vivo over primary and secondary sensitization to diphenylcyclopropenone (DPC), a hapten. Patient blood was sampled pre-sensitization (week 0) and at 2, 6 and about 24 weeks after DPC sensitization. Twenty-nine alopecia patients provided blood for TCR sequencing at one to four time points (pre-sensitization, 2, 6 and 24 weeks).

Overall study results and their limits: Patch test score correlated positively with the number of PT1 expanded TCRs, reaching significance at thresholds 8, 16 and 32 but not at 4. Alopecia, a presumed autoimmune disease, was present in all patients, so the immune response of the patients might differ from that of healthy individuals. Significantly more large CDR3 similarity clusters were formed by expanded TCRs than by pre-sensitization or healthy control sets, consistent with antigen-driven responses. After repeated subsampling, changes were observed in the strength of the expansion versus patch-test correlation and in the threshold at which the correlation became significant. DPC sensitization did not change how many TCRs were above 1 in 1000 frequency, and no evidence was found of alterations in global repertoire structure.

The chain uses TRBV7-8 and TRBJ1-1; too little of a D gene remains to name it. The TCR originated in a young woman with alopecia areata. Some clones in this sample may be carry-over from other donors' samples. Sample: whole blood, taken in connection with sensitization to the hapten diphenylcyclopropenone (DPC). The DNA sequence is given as TGTGCCAGCAGCTTAGAAGGCGGGGCTGAAGCTTTCTTT. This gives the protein CASSLEGGAEAFF.